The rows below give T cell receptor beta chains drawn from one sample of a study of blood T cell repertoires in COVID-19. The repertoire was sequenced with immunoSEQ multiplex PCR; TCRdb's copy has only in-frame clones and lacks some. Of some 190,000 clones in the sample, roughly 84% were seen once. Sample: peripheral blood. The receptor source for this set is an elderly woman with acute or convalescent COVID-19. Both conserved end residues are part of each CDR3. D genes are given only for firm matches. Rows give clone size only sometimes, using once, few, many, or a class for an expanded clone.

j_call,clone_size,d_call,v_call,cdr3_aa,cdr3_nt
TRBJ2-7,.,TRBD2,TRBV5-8,CASSLGLAGGLVPYEQYF,TGTGCCAGCAGCTTAGGACTAGCGGGAGGGCTTGTTCCCTACGAGCAGTACTTC
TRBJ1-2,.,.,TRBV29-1,CSVEDQGRWGGYTF,TGCAGCGTTGAAGATCAGGGGCGTTGGGGTGGCTACACCTTC
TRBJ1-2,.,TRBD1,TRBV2,CASSYTGGGGYTF,TGTGCCAGCAGTTATACAGGGGGAGGAGGCTACACCTTC
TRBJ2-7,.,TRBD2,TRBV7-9,CASSIGTTYEQYF,TGTGCCAGCAGCATCGGGACTACCTACGAGCAGTACTTC
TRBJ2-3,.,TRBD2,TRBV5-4,CASREKGGPDTQYF,TGTGCCAGCCGTGAAAAGGGAGGGCCGGATACGCAGTATTTT
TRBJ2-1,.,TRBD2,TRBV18,CASSQATRAGGPYNEQFF,TGTGCCAGCTCACAAGCAACTAGGGCGGGAGGGCCATACAATGAGCAGTTCTTC
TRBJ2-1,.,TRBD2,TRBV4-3,CASSQDGLAGVRSEQFF,TGCGCCAGCAGCCAAGATGGACTAGCGGGGGTGCGGTCTGAGCAGTTCTTC
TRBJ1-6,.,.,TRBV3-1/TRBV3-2,CASSPYPRSPLHF,TGTGCCAGCAGCCCCTACCCCCGTTCACCCCTCCACTTT
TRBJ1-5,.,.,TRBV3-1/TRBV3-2,CASSQEGGGVGNQPQHF,TGTGCCAGCAGCCAAGAGGGTGGGGGGGTTGGAAATCAGCCCCAGCATTTT
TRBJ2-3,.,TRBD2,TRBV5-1,CASSLEGLAGADTQYF,TGCGCCAGCAGCTTGGAGGGACTAGCGGGAGCCGATACGCAGTATTTT
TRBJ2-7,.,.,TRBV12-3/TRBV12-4,CASSLFPRYEQYF,TGTGCCAGCAGTTTATTTCCGCGGTACGAGCAGTACTTC
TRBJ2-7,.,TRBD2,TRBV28,CASSLAGVLPRQYF,TGTGCCAGCAGTTTAGCGGGAGTTCTTCCTCGGCAGTACTTC
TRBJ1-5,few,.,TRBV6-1,CASSESRGSLNQPQHF,TGTGCCAGCAGTGAATCTAGGGGGTCCCTCAATCAGCCCCAGCATTTT
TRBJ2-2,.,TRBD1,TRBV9,CASSPPRGTVNTGELFF,TGTGCCAGCAGCCCCCCCAGGGGGACAGTGAACACCGGGGAGCTGTTTTTT
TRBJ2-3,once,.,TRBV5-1,CASSSRIAGTDTQYF,TGCGCCAGCAGCTCCCGAATAGCGGGCACAGATACGCAGTATTTT
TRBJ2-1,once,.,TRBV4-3,CASSQTSYREQFF,TGCGCCAGCAGCCAAACGAGTTACCGGGAGCAGTTCTTC
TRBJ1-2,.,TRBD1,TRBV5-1,CASSLGQGYWNYGYTF,TGCGCCAGCAGCTTGGGACAGGGTTATTGGAACTATGGCTACACCTTC
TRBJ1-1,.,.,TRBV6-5,CASSYGVALEAFF,TGTGCCAGCAGTTACGGTGTGGCCCTTGAAGCTTTCTTT
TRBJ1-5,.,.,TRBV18,CASSPQDSYSNQPQHF,TGTGCCAGCTCACCACAGGACAGCTATAGCAATCAGCCCCAGCATTTT
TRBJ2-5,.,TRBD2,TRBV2,CASSVNSGRAETQYF,TGTGCCAGCAGTGTAAATAGCGGGAGGGCTGAGACCCAGTACTTC
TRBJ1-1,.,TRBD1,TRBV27,CASGSGGVGNTEAFF,TGTGCCTCAGGATCAGGGGGCGTAGGGAACACTGAAGCTTTCTTT
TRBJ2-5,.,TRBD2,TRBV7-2,CASSLAGTSEETQYF,TGTGCCAGCAGCCTTGCGGGGACTAGCGAGGAGACCCAGTACTTC
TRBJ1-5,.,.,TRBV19,CASSILYTSGLQPQHF,TGTGCCAGTAGTATTCTTTACACTTCAGGGCTTCAGCCCCAGCATTTT
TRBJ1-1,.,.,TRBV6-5,CASSYSGARNTEAFF,TGTGCCAGCAGTTACTCGGGGGCCCGGAACACTGAAGCTTTCTTT
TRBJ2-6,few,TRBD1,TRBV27,CASKARGNGANVLTF,TGTGCCAGCAAAGCCAGGGGGAATGGGGCCAACGTCCTGACTTTC
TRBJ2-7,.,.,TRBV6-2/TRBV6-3,CASSYPPRGFEQYF,TGTGCCAGCAGTTACCCCCCCCGGGGTTTCGAGCAGTACTTC
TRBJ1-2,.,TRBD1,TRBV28,CATGQGAVGYTF,TGTGCCACTGGACAGGGAGCGGTTGGCTACACCTTC
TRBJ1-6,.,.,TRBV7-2,CASSTGLLLSPLHF,TGTGCCAGCAGCACGGGTCTTCTTCTTTCACCCCTCCACTTT
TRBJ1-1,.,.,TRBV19,CASRPTNTEAFF,TGTGCCAGCCGGCCGACTAACACTGAAGCTTTCTTT
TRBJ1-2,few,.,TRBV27,CASSPRTELLANYGYTF,TGTGCCAGCAGTCCTAGGACAGAATTGTTAGCTAACTATGGCTACACCTTC
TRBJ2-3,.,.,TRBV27,CASSLASAPTDTQYF,TGTGCCAGCAGTTTGGCTAGCGCGCCCACAGATACGCAGTATTTT
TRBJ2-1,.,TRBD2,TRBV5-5,CASSLGEGSSYNEQFF,TGTGCCAGCAGCTTGGGGGAGGGGAGCTCCTACAATGAGCAGTTCTTC
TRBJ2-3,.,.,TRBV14,CASSQAGAGTDTQYF,TGTGCCAGCAGCCAAGCAGGGGCGGGCACAGATACGCAGTATTTT
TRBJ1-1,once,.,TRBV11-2,CASSLDSYPNTEAFF,TGTGCCAGCAGCTTGGACAGTTACCCGAACACTGAAGCTTTCTTT
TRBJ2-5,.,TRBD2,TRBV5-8,CASSQLRTSVQETQYF,TGTGCCAGCAGCCAGCTAAGGACTAGCGTACAAGAGACCCAGTACTTC
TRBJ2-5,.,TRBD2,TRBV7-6,CASSLAGSGRGQETQYF,TGTGCCAGCAGCTTAGCGGGAAGCGGGAGGGGCCAAGAGACCCAGTACTTC
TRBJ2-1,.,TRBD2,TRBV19,CASMAGGLAGNEQFF,TGTGCCAGTATGGCGGGGGGACTAGCGGGCAATGAGCAGTTCTTC
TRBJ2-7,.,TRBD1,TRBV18,CASSPPDREGQYF,TGTGCCAGCTCACCACCGGACAGGGAAGGGCAGTACTTC
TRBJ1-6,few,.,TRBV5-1,CASSVGLLNSPLHF,TGCGCCAGCAGCGTGGGACTCCTCAATTCACCCCTCCACTTT
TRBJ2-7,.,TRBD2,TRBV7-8,CASSLTGTSGSYEQYF,TGTGCCAGCAGCTTAACCGGGACTAGCGGGAGTTACGAGCAGTACTTC
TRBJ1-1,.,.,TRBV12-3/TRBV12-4,CASSLRGQTEAFF,TGTGCCAGCAGTTTAAGAGGGCAGACTGAAGCTTTCTTT
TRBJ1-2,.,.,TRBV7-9,CASSLILGSDDGYTF,TGTGCCAGCAGCTTAATCCTGGGGAGTGACGATGGCTACACCTTC
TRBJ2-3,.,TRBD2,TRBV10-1,CASSEPGTSGGDTQYF,TGCGCCAGCAGTGAGCCCGGGACTAGCGGAGGTGATACGCAGTATTTT
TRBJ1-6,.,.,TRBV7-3,CASSLMRDSPLHF,TGTGCCAGCAGCTTAATGAGGGATTCACCCCTCCACTTT
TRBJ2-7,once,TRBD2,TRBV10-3,CAIKTLAAPSYEQYF,TGTGCCATCAAAACACTAGCGGCCCCCTCCTACGAGCAGTACTTC
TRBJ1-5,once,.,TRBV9,CASSVGEGNQPQHF,TGTGCCAGCAGCGTAGGAGAAGGCAATCAGCCCCAGCATTTT
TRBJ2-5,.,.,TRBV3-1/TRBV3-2,CASSILWAQETQYF,TGTGCCAGCAGCATACTCTGGGCACAAGAGACCCAGTACTTC